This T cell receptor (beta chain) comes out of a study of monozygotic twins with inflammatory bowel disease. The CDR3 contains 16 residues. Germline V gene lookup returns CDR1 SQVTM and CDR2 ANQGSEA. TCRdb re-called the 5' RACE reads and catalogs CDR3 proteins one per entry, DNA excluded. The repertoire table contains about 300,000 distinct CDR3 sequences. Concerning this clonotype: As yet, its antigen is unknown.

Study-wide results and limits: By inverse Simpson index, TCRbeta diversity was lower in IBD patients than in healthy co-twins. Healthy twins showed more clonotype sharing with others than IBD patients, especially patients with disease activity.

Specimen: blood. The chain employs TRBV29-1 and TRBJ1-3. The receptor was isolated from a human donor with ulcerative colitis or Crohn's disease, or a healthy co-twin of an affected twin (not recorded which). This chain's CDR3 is CSATRSGSSSGNTIYF.